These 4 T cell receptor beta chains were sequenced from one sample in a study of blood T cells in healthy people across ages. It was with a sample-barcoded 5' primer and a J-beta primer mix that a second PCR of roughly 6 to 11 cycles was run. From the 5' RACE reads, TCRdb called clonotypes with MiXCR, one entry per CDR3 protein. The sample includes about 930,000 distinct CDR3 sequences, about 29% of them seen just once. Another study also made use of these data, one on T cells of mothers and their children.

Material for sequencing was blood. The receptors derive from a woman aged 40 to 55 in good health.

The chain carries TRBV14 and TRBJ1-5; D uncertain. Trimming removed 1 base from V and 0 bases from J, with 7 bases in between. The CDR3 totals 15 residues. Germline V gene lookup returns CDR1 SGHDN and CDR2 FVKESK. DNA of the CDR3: TGTGCCAGCAGCCAAGTTTGGAATAGCAATCAGCCCCAGCATTTT. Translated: CASSQVWNSNQPQHF. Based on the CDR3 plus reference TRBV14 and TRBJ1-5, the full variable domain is EAGVTQFPSHSVIEKGQTVTLRCDPISGHDNLYWYRRVMGKEIKFLLHFVKESKQDESGMPNNRFLAERTGGTYSTLKVQPAELEDSGVYFCASSQVWNSNQPQHFGDGTRLSIL.

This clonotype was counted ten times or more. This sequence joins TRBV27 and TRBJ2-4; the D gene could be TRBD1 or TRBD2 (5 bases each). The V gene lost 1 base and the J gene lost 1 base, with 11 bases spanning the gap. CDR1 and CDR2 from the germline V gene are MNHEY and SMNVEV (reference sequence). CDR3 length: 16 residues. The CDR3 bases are TGTGCCAGCAGTTTATTTTCCCGGGGCGCCAAAAACATTCAGTACTTC. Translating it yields CASSLFSRGAKNIQYF.

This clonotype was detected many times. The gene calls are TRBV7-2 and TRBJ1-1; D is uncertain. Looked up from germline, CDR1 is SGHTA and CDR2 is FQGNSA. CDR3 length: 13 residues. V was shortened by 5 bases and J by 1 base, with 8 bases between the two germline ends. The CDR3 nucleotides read TGTGCCAGCAGCCAGTCGACGAACACTGAAGCTTTCTTT. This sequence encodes CASSQSTNTEAFF.

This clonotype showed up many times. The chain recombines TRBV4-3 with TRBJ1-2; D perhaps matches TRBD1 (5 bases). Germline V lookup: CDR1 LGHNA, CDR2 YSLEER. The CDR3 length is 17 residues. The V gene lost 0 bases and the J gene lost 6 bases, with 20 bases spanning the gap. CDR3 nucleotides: TGCGCCAGCAGCCAAGACGACAGCTCACCCAATCCCCATGGCTACACCTTC. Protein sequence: CASSQDDSSPNPHGYTF.